The 9 T cell receptor beta chains presented below share a single source sample, sequenced in a study of cytomegalovirus exposure and HLA in healthy donors. Vbeta (60) and Jbeta (13) primers were used in the PCR. Sequencing was performed with immunoSEQ multiplex PCR; in TCRdb, only in-frame clones are kept and a portion is missing. The sample records over 110,000 clones, about 76% being singletons. The specimen sequenced was PBMCs. These receptors all come from a female donor in good health and CMV-seronegative.

The V call is TRBV6-1, the J call TRBJ2-5; maybe TRBD2 (7 bases). Trimming removed 6 bases at V and 9 bases at J, with 8 bases between. The CDR3 consists of 10 residues. The germline CDR1 and CDR2 sequences are MNHNS and SASEGT. Here the CDR3 reads CASSGGPQYF. CDR3 nucleotide sequence: TGTGCCAGCAGCGGGGGGCCCCAGTACTTC.

The chain carries TRBV19 and TRBJ2-3, with D possibly matching TRBD2 (6 bases). CDR3 length equals 14 residues. CDR1 is LNHDA and CDR2 is SQIVND in the germline V gene (reference sequence). V lost 5 bases, J lost 4 bases, and 13 bases lay in between. This CDR3 is CASSASGWADTQYF. The CDR3 nucleotides read TGTGCCAGTAGTGCGAGCGGGTGGGCAGATACGCAGTATTTT.

V usage is TRBV5-1 and J usage is TRBJ1-2; D not resolved. This CDR3 has 15 amino acids. V gave up 4 bases and J gave up 5 bases, with 18 bases separating them. The germline CDR1 and CDR2 sequences are SGHRS and YFSETQ. CDR3 loop: CASSLDKGPGYGYTF. CDR3 coding DNA: TGCGCCAGCAGCCTGGATAAAGGGCCGGGGTATGGCTACACCTTC. The full variable domain, completed using reference TRBV5-1 and TRBJ1-2, is KAGVTQTPRYLIKTRGQQVTLSCSPISGHRSVSWYQQTPGQGLQFLFEYFSETQRNKGNFPGRFSGRQFSNSRSEMNVSTLELGDSALYLCASSLDKGPGYGYTFGSGTRLTVV.

The table lists this clone with a few counts. The chain carries TRBV28 and TRBJ1-5, with D possibly matching TRBD1 (5 bases). The CDR3 covers 16 residues. V lost 6 bases to trimming and J lost 1 base, with 16 bases between them. The germline CDR1 and CDR2 sequences are MDHEN and SYDVKM. CDR3 protein: CASSPPMRGSNQPQHF. CDR3 in DNA: TGTGCCAGCAGCCCGCCCATGCGGGGGAGCAATCAGCCCCAGCATTTT.

The chain has TRBV11-2 and TRBJ2-6; unclear D gene. The length of the CDR3 is 13 residues. Germline CDR1 and CDR2: SGHAT and FQNNGV. Trimming removed 5 bases at V and 1 base at J, with 3 bases between. CDR3 in amino acids: CASSQSGANVLTF. The CDR3 DNA reads as TGTGCCAGCAGCCAATCTGGGGCCAACGTCCTGACTTTC.

This clone was detected only once. V usage is TRBV5-1 and J usage is TRBJ2-6, with D possibly matching TRBD2 (7 bases). The V gene's germline CDR1 is SGHRS and CDR2 YFSETQ. The ends were cut back, 6 bases at V and 4 bases at J, with 20 bases in the middle. The CDR3 has 17 residues. Here the CDR3 DNA reads TGCGCCAGCATCCGCGGCCGGGGGGCCCCCGGGGCCAACGTCCTGACTTTC. It encodes CASIRGRGAPGANVLTF.

This clone has only a few counts. The V call is TRBV18, the J call TRBJ1-1; 7 bases line up with TRBD1. This CDR3 contains 17 residues. V was pared by 4 bases and J by 2 bases, with 13 bases of the junction left unmatched. CDR1 KGHSH and CDR2 LQKENI come from the germline V gene. The CDR3 loop reads CASSLRLAGGFNTEAFF. DNA for the CDR3: TGTGCCAGCTCACTAAGATTGGCAGGGGGATTCAACACTGAAGCTTTCTTT.

This clone was observed a handful of times. The V call is TRBV5-1, the J call TRBJ1-1; 8 bases line up with TRBD1. This CDR3 region has 15 residues. With V trimmed by 1 base and J by 1 base, 3 bases remained unmatched. Germline CDR1 SGHRS, CDR2 YFSETQ. The CDR3 here is CASSLSGTGNTEAFF. Here the CDR3 DNA reads TGCGCCAGCAGCTTGTCCGGGACAGGGAACACTGAAGCTTTCTTT.

J is TRBJ2-7 and V is TRBV5-4, with a tentative D call TRBD2 (6 bases). Germline V gene data show CDR1 as SGHNT and CDR2 as YYREEE (reference sequence). Trimming removed 0 bases from V and 5 bases from J, with 9 bases in between. The CDR3 covers 13 residues. CDR3 residues: CASSLAGVHEQYF. CDR3 in DNA: TGTGCCAGCAGCTTGGCGGGGGTCCACGAGCAGTACTTC.